This T cell receptor beta chain was profiled in a study of T-cell reconstitution after alpha-beta-depleted transplantation in children. Study conclusions and caveats: For some patients, TCRbeta diversity was high at day 60 because of recipient T cells and thymic progenitors that survived. Several hundred expanded graft clones reportedly gave rise to the alpha-beta T cells present about two months after transplant. Diversity and T-cell counts at one year after transplant derived mostly from new T cells.

Preparing the TCRbeta library involved the use of unique molecular identifiers. TCRdb reanalysed the PCR reads using MiXCR and keeps one entry per CDR3 protein. The table shows hundreds of thousands of distinct CDR3 sequences, with 13% occurring only once. Many counts were recorded for this clonotype. Its antigen is unidentified. The ends were cut back, 4 bases at V and 8 bases at J, with 6 bases in the middle. The CDR3 extends over 10 amino acids. CDR1 SQVTM and CDR2 ANQGSEA come from the germline V gene. The TCR comes from a male patient between 10 and 17 years old who had a stem cell transplant for acute myeloid leukemia, so the T cells may come from the graft donor. This chain joins TRBV29-1 and TRBJ2-1; D is possibly TRBD2 (5 bases). The sequences come from PBMCs, mostly from graft donor cells, collected 360 days after TCRalphabeta/CD19-depleted stem cell transplant. The CDR3 spells CSVVRDEQFF. In DNA, the CDR3 is TGCAGCGTTGTGAGGGATGAGCAGTTCTTC.